The entry that follows covers one T cell receptor (beta chain) sequence. V was pared by 4 bases and J by 1 base, with 4 bases of the junction left unmatched. CDR3 length: 14 residues. Germline lookup yields CDR1 SGDLS and CDR2 YYNGEE. The data were produced by immunoSEQ multiplex PCR, yet TCRdb's version contains in-frame clones alone and is incomplete. In the table there are over 150,000 clones, 65% to 90% of which are singletons. The sample originates from a study of blood T cell repertoires in COVID-19. This TCR derives from a middle-aged man who had recovered from COVID-19. V usage is TRBV9 and J usage is TRBJ2-5; the match to TRBD1 covers 7 bases. The sequenced sample consisted of PBMCs or T cells enriched from blood (not recorded which). CDR3 DNA: TGTGCCAGCAGCCCCGGACAGGCCCAAGAGACCCAGTACTTC. Protein: CASSPGQAQETQYF.